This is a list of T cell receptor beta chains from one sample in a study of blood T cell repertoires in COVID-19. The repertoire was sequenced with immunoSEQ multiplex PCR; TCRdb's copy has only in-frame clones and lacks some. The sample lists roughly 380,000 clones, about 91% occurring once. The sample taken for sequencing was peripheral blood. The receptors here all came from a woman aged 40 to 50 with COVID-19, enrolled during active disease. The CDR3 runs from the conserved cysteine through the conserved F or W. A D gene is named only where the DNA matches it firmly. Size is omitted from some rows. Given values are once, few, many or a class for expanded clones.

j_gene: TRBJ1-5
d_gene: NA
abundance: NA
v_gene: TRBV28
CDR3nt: TGTGCCAGCAGTCCTCGGACTTTTCGGAGCAATCAGCCCCAGCATTTT
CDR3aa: CASSPRTFRSNQPQHF

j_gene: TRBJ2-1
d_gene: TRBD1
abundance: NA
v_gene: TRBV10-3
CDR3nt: TGTGCCATCAGCCGACAGGGGGGGAACAATGAGCAGTTCTTC
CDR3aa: CAISRQGGNNEQFF

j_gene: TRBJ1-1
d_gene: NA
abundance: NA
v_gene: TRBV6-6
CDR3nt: TGTGCCAGCAGCTTCTCGGACAGCTTAAACACTGAAGCTTTCTTT
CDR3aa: CASSFSDSLNTEAFF

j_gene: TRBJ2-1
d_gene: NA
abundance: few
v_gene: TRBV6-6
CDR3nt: TGTGCCAGCCTCCGAGGAGATGAGCAGTTCTTC
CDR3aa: CASLRGDEQFF

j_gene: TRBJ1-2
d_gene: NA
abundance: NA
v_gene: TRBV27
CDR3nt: TGTGCCAGCAGAAAGCTTACGAGACAGTACGGCTACACCTTC
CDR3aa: CASRKLTRQYGYTF

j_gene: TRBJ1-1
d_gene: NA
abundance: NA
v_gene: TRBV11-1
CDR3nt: TGTGCCAGCAGCTTAGGGCAGGGCGAAGGCACTGAAGCTTTCTTT
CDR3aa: CASSLGQGEGTEAFF

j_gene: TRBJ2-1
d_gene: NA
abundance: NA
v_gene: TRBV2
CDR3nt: TGTGCCTCGGGCGTCAGGGGCACCCCCAATGAGCAGTTCTTC
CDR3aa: CASGVRGTPNEQFF

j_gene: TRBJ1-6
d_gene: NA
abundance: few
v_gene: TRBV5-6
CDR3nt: TGTGCCAGCATTCAGGGGATACATGGCGGCTCACCCCTCCACTTT
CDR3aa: CASIQGIHGGSPLHF

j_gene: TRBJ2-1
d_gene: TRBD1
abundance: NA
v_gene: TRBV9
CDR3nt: TGTGCCAGCAGCGTAGCTGGGGGACAGAGGGTGAGTAGCTCCTACAATGAGCAGTTCTTC
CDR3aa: CASSVAGGQRVSSSYNEQFF

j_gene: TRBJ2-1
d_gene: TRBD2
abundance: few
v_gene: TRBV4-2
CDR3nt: TGTGCCAGCAGCCAAGGGGCTAGCGGGGGAGCCTACAATGAGCAGTTCTTC
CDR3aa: CASSQGASGGAYNEQFF

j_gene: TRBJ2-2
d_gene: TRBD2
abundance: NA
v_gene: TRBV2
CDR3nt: TGTGCCAGCTCCTCGGGGAGCGGGAGTCGGGCGAACACCGGGGAGCTGTTTTTT
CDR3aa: CASSSGSGSRANTGELFF

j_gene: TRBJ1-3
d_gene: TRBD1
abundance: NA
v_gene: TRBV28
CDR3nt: TGTGCCAGCACCGACCTCCTCGGACAGGGTGGAAACACCATATATTTT
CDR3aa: CASTDLLGQGGNTIYF

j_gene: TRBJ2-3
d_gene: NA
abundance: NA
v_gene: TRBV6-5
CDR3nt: TGTGCCAGCAGTTATGTGTGGAGGGCCAGCACAGATACGCAGTATTTT
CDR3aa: CASSYVWRASTDTQYF

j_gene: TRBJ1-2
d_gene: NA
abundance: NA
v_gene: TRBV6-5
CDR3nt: TGTGCCAGCAGTACGAGGGATTATGGCTACACCTTC
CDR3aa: CASSTRDYGYTF

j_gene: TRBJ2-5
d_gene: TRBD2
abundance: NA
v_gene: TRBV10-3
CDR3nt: TGTGCCATCAGTAGCGGGACGTTGGCCCAGTACTTC
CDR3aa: CAISSGTLAQYF

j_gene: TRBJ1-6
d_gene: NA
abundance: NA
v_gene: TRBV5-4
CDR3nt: TGTGCCAGCAGCTTGGAAAGGGGCAGTTATTCACCCCTCCACTTT
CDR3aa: CASSLERGSYSPLHF